This T cell receptor (beta chain) was identified in a study of blood T cells in healthy people across ages (dated by TCRdb to the mid-2010s). About the study as a whole: Template switching captured roughly one uniquely barcoded TCR beta cDNA molecule per two T cells in model experiments. To track age-related changes in TCR beta repertoire diversity, the study relied on deep sequencing normalized with unique cDNA molecular identifiers. The donors were split into four age groups: young (average about 16 years), middle-aged (nearly 40), aged (approximately 60) and long-lived (approximately 80). To avoid experimental bias, donors of different ages were distributed randomly across sequencing lanes. Using the same blood draw, the study looked at two additional independent replicas of 1 million unique cDNA reads for two donors, one aged 18 to 30 and the other aged 80 or older. Beyond this particular receptor, the publication reports: A strong correlation was found between observed TCR beta diversity and the percentage of naive T cells measured by flow cytometry. As age increased, observed TCR beta diversity per million T cells dropped in a roughly linear way, and a significant reduction was already evident by age 40. Conclusive comparison of naive and antigen-experienced compartments was prevented by the profiling of bulk unsorted PBMCs. Compared with the aged group, more naive CD4+ T cells, fewer expanded clones and increased TCR diversity were shown by the long-lived group, suggesting age selection. Because donor CMV infection status was unknown, age-related changes in expanded clonotypes were potentially confounded. Estimates of total diversity based on one million sequenced T cells were regarded as lower bounds and as underestimates.

The donors were roughly 39 Caucasian individuals from Russia, aged roughly 6 to 100 years, who were systemically healthy. Each donor gave ten milliliters of peripheral blood, drawn into EDTA-treated Vacutainer tubes. Ficoll-Paque density-gradient centrifugation was used to isolate PBMCs, with at least 7 million obtained per sample. Trizol reagent was used to extract total RNA from PBMCs, with at least 6 micrograms per sample. For every donor, flow cytometry on a PBMC aliquot measured the percentage of naive CD45RAhigh/CD27high T cells. To note about this clonotype: The antigen it recognizes is unknown. One base away there is no much larger clone; base qualities are not given.

CDR3 length: 15 amino acids, cysteine to phenylalanine. The only DNA kept is the CDR3, 45 bases in frame from the first base. The junction shows trimming of 6 bases on V and 1 base on J, plus 14 bases between the germline ends. Library preparation used 5' RACE. Sequenced on an Illumina HiSeq 2500. The second PCR ran for roughly 7 to 12 cycles and used a J-beta primer mix along with a sample-barcoded 5' primer. A template-switch 5' adaptor carrying 12 random nucleotides introduced a unique molecular identifier onto each TCR beta cDNA molecule. Each sample yielded at least 2.5 million CDR3-containing paired-end reads. First-strand cDNA was synthesized from all RNA with the Mint cDNA synthesis kit, primed by a TRBC-specific oligonucleotide. After uracil-DNA glycosylase treatment, a first 18-cycle PCR used universal primers M1SS and BC2_uni_R on all cDNA. On the authors' methods: Normalization of each sample was performed by random selection of 1 million high-quality reads, each carrying a distinct molecular identifier. Reads sharing molecular identifiers were discarded rather than binned into consensus sequences. MiTCR, run with a Q25 quality threshold and the strictest error-elimination algorithm, handled CDR3 identification, clonotype clustering and error correction. Lower-bound total TCR beta diversity was estimated with a nonparametric unseen species model using Euler transformation. The public sequencing data were trimmed at Q25 with fastp and processed into clonotypes with MiXCR by TCRdb, which kept only in-frame beta chains. Entries are consolidated by CDR3 protein sequence, retaining the most common genes and DNA. The V and J calls here are based on TCRdb, not the publication. This sample holds about 1.5 million distinct CDR3 sequences; about 45% were observed only once. Jointly, the top ten make up about 4% of the sample.

This sequence was found in a woman aged 18-29 years in good health. The sample consisted of blood. The chain is assembled from TRBV12-3 or TRBV12-4 and TRBJ2-3, with TRBD2 as a weak D call on 6 bases. Here is the DNA: TGTGCCAGCAGCCCTCCCGGGAGCGGCACAGATACGCAGTATTTT. The encoded protein is CASSPPGSGTDTQYF.